This TCR beta chain came from a study of cytomegalovirus exposure and HLA in healthy donors. Broader study findings: Generally TCR sequences proved uncommon, though certain public TCRs appeared in numerous donors.

Vbeta (60) and Jbeta (13) primers were used in the PCR. Sequencing was performed with immunoSEQ multiplex PCR; in TCRdb, only in-frame clones are kept and a portion is missing. This table holds roughly 98,000 clones, 65% to 85% found once. In regard to this clone: Its target is unknown.

This CDR3 is 16 amino acids long. The ends were cut back, 3 bases at V and 4 bases at J, with 21 bases in the middle. The germline CDR1 and CDR2 sequences are SQVTM and ANQGSEA. The source material was PBMCs. The chain recombines TRBV29-1 with TRBJ2-5; D uncertain. This TCR was recovered from a man aged 35-49 years in good health and CMV-seronegative. The CDR3 loop is CSVEPGIRSVGETQYF. The CDR3 DNA sequence: TGCAGCGTTGAGCCAGGAATAAGGTCCGTTGGAGAGACCCAGTACTTC. The full variable domain, in which reference TRBV29-1 and TRBJ2-5 provide the parts outside the CDR3, is SAVISQKPSRDICQRGTSLTIQCQVDSQVTMMFWYRQQPGQSLTLIATANQGSEATYESGFVIDKFPISRPNLTFSTLTVSNMSPEDSSIYLCSVEPGIRSVGETQYFGPGTRLLVL.